The rows below give T cell receptor beta chains drawn from one sample of a study of blood T cell repertoires in COVID-19. Assay: immunoSEQ multiplex PCR; the TCRdb copy retains only in-frame clones and omits some. The table shows some 290,000 clones, with 90% occurring only once. The sequenced sample was peripheral blood. These receptors were obtained from a middle-aged woman with COVID-19, enrolled during active disease. CDR3s include the opening cysteine and the closing phenylalanine or tryptophan. A D gene is named only where the DNA matches it firmly. The size entry is marked missing in some rows and otherwise reads once, few, many or a size class.

j_gene | d_gene | abundance | v_gene | CDR3nt | CDR3aa
TRBJ2-7 | TRBD1 | . | TRBV27 | TGTGCCAGCAGTAAGGGACAGGGGGCCTACGAGCAGTACTTC | CASSKGQGAYEQYF
TRBJ1-1 | . | . | TRBV28 | TGTGCCAGCAGTTTTACGGGGGGGACTGAAGCTTTCTTT | CASSFTGGTEAFF
TRBJ2-7 | . | . | TRBV4-3 | TGCGCCAGCAGCCATACGGTAGGGGCGCTTTACGAGCAGTACTTC | CASSHTVGALYEQYF
TRBJ2-1 | . | . | TRBV27 | TGTGCCAGCAGTTCCCAGACTAGGATGCCACACAATGAGCAGTTCTTC | CASSSQTRMPHNEQFF
TRBJ2-2 | . | . | TRBV11-2 | TGTGCCAGCAGCCCCGCGCCGGGGACCGGGGAGCTGTTTTTT | CASSPAPGTGELFF
TRBJ1-1 | . | . | TRBV28 | TGTGCCAGCAGTCCCACGGGGGGCCTAGGGACTGAAGCTTTCTTT | CASSPTGGLGTEAFF
TRBJ2-4 | TRBD2 | . | TRBV5-1 | TGCGCCAGCAGCCGGACTAGCGGGAGGGCGGGTAACATTCAGTACTTC | CASSRTSGRAGNIQYF
TRBJ1-5 | . | . | TRBV3-1/TRBV3-2 | TGTGCCAGCAGCCAAGGGGGGGATAGCAATCAGCCCCAGCATTTT | CASSQGGDSNQPQHF
TRBJ2-2 | TRBD1 | . | TRBV5-1 | TGCGCCAGCAGCTTGGGACAGGGTCACACCGGGGAGCTGTTTTTT | CASSLGQGHTGELFF
TRBJ1-6 | TRBD1 | . | TRBV6-5 | TGTGCCAGCAGTCCGAAGGGGGCGAGGGGTTCACCCCTCCACTTT | CASSPKGARGSPLHF
TRBJ1-6 | . | . | TRBV5-6 | TGTGCCAGCAGCTTTTCCGGGGGTGATTCACCCCTCCACTTT | CASSFSGGDSPLHF
TRBJ2-3 | TRBD1 | . | TRBV6-5 | TGTGCCAGCCTTAAAGGGCAGGGGGCTCTATATACGCAGTATTTT | CASLKGQGALYTQYF
TRBJ1-3 | . | . | TRBV5-1 | TGCGCCAGCAGCGCCCAGGGGACTGGAAACACCATATATTTT | CASSAQGTGNTIYF
TRBJ2-1 | . | . | TRBV4-1 | TGCGCCAGCAGGCCTGGGGGGAGAGGGCGACCCTACAATGAGCAGTTCTTC | CASRPGGRGRPYNEQFF
TRBJ2-5 | TRBD2 | . | TRBV19 | TGTGCCAGTAGTATGGGGGAGGGCCGGGAGACCCAGTACTTC | CASSMGEGRETQYF
TRBJ1-2 | . | . | TRBV28 | TGTGCCAGCAGTCGGTATAACTATGGCTACACCTTC | CASSRYNYGYTF
TRBJ2-5 | TRBD1 | . | TRBV28 | TGTGCCAGCAGTTACCCACAGGGGATGGGGAAAGAGACCCAGTACTTC | CASSYPQGMGKETQYF
TRBJ1-1 | . | . | TRBV28 | TGTGCCAGCAGCAATGCAGGCGACATGAACACTGAAGCTTTCTTT | CASSNAGDMNTEAFF
TRBJ1-3 | . | . | TRBV18 | TGTGCCAGCTCACGCGGGTCAGCCCAACATTCGGGATTTGGAAACACCATATATTTT | CASSRGSAQHSGFGNTIYF
TRBJ2-1 | TRBD2 | . | TRBV24-1 | TGTGCCACCAGTCACGTCGGGGGGGCGCGTGAGCAGTTCTTC | CATSHVGGAREQFF
TRBJ2-4 | TRBD1 | . | TRBV5-8 | TGTGCCAGCAGCTTGGTAGGGACAGGGGTTGTTGGGGCCAAAAACATTCAGTACTTC | CASSLVGTGVVGAKNIQYF
TRBJ2-7 | . | . | TRBV6-1 | TGTGCCAGCAGTGAAACAGGGAGGGGCGAGCAGTACTTC | CASSETGRGEQYF
TRBJ2-5 | . | . | TRBV7-8 | TGTGCCAGCAGCTTACGTAGGGGGGGAGGCGAGACCCAGTACTTC | CASSLRRGGGETQYF
TRBJ2-1 | . | . | TRBV18 | TGTGCCAGCTCATCTCTCCTCGGTGAGCAGTTCTTC | CASSSLLGEQFF
TRBJ1-4 | . | . | TRBV19 | TGTGCCAGTAGTACCCTGAACATGGACACCAATGAAAAACTGTTTTTT | CASSTLNMDTNEKLFF
TRBJ2-1 | . | . | TRBV5-1 | TGCGCCAGCAGCTTGCAGGGGCAAGGTGAGCAGTTCTTC | CASSLQGQGEQFF
TRBJ2-5 | TRBD2 | . | TRBV5-1 | TGCGCCAGCAGCTGGGGGGCTAGCGGGGTAGGAGAGACCCAGTACTTC | CASSWGASGVGETQYF
TRBJ1-4 | . | . | TRBV19 | TGTGCCAGTAGGAAATTCGGACAAGCAACTAATGAAAAACTGTTTTTT | CASRKFGQATNEKLFF
TRBJ2-7 | TRBD1 | . | TRBV5-4 | TGTGCCAGCAGCCTACAATCGGGACAGGGGGGCGACGAGCAGTACTTC | CASSLQSGQGGDEQYF
TRBJ2-6 | . | . | TRBV7-3 | TGTGCCAGCAGCTTAATGGAGTCCGGCGTCGGTGGGGCCAACGTCCTGACTTTC | CASSLMESGVGGANVLTF
TRBJ2-7 | TRBD1 | . | TRBV30 | TGTGCCTGGAGTCCTCGACAGGGGTTCTCCTACGAGCAGTACTTC | CAWSPRQGFSYEQYF
TRBJ1-4 | . | . | TRBV7-9 | TGTGCCAGCAACCCCGGGGAGGGACACCTCGAAAAACTGTTTTTT | CASNPGEGHLEKLFF
TRBJ1-4 | TRBD1 | . | TRBV5-1 | TGCGCCAGCAGCCCTCCGACAGGGGGGAATGAAAAACTGTTTTTT | CASSPPTGGNEKLFF
TRBJ1-4 | . | . | TRBV28 | TGTGCCAGCAGCCGTGACACCTATAATGAAAAACTGTTTTTT | CASSRDTYNEKLFF
TRBJ1-4 | TRBD1 | once | TRBV28 | TGTGCCAGCAGTCTGGACAGGGGGCGGACTAATGAAAAACTGTTTTTT | CASSLDRGRTNEKLFF
TRBJ1-2 | . | . | TRBV20-1 | TGCAGTGCTCCCGAGAACTATGGCTACACCTTC | CSAPENYGYTF
TRBJ1-1 | . | once | TRBV30 | TGTGCCTGGAACTTCGGCGGATTGAACACTGAAGCTTTCTTT | CAWNFGGLNTEAFF
TRBJ2-7 | TRBD2 | . | TRBV30 | TGTGCCTGGATGACTAGCGGGGGGCACGAGCAGTACTTC | CAWMTSGGHEQYF
TRBJ1-1 | TRBD1 | . | TRBV7-2 | TGTGCCAGCAGCCCGGACAGGGACACTGAAGCTTTCTTT | CASSPDRDTEAFF
TRBJ1-1 | . | . | TRBV30 | TGTGCGGGGTCCAGGGAGAACACTGAAGCTTTCTTT | CAGSRENTEAFF
TRBJ2-5 | . | . | TRBV25-1 | TGTGCCAGCAGTGAACCCGGACTCGCGGAGACCCAGTACTTC | CASSEPGLAETQYF